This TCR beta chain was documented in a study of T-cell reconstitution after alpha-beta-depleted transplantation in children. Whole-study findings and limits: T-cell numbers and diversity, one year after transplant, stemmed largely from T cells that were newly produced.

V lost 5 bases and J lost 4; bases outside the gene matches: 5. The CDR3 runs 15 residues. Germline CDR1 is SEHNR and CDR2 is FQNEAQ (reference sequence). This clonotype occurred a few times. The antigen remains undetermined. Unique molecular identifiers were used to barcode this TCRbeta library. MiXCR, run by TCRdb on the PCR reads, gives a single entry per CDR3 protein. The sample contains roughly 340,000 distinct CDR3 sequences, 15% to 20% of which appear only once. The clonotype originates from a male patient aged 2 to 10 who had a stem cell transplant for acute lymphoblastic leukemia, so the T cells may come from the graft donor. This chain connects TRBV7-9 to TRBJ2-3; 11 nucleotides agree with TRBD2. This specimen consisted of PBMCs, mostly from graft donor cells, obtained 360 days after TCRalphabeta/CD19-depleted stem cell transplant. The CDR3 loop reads CASSTLAGGADTQYF. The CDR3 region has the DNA TGTGCCAGCAGCACCCTAGCGGGAGGTGCAGATACGCAGTATTTT.